These 15 T cell receptor beta chains share one sample of origin, sequenced in a study of T cell repertoires in cytomegalovirus infection. TCRdb re-called the reads with MiXCR, one entry per CDR3 protein. The sample has hundreds of thousands of distinct CDR3 sequences; approximately 33% are singletons. These receptors lack a known antigen. Sequencing was performed on cultured CD8+ T cells from PBMCs, taken from culture after CMV antigen stimulation. The receptors shown here come from a human donor in good health (CMV status not recorded). Some clones in this sample may be carry-over from other donors' samples.

The chain recombines TRBV6-5 with TRBJ2-1, with 8 bases that match TRBD2. Germline V gene sequence: CDR1 MNHEY, CDR2 SVGAGI. The CDR3 runs to 16 residues. The V and J ends lost 4 bases and 4 bases, in that order; junction bases with no gene match: 9. The CDR3 sequence is CASSSSVVAGYNEQFF. CDR3 coding DNA: TGTGCCAGCAGTTCCTCCGTTGTAGCGGGGTACAATGAGCAGTTCTTC.

This clonotype was recorded many times. The chain carries TRBV7-8 and TRBJ2-2, with TRBD2 as a possible D gene (6 bases). Germline CDR1 reads SGHVS; CDR2 reads FQNEAQ. This CDR3 region has 14 residues. V lost 0 bases and J lost 6, with 8 bases in between. This CDR3 is CASSLAPGAGELFF. The CDR3 DNA reads TGTGCCAGCAGCTTAGCACCGGGGGCCGGGGAGCTGTTTTTT.

Only a few counts were recorded for this clonotype. The chain employs TRBV10-3 and TRBJ1-3, with D tentatively TRBD1 (6 bases). Per germline, CDR1 ENHRY and CDR2 SYGVKD. With 3 bases removed from V and 2 bases from J, the gap between germline ends came to 8 bases. The CDR3 has 14 amino acids. In nucleotides, the CDR3 is TGTGCCATCAGTGATGGGGGGCCTGGAAACACCATATATTTT. Residues: CAISDGGPGNTIYF.

This clonotype was observed a few times. The rearrangement uses TRBV2 and TRBJ2-7; 10 nucleotides match TRBD1. Germline-derived CDR1 and CDR2 are SNHLY and FYNNEI. This CDR3 is 14 amino acids long. Unmatched junction bases numbered 11, after V lost 9 bases and J lost 6 bases. In DNA, the CDR3 is TGTGCCAGTCAAGCCCGCGGACAGGGGGTCGAGCAGTACTTC. Its protein is CASQARGQGVEQYF.

This clonotype appeared a few times. This chain links TRBV4-1 with TRBJ2-7, with a possible D match to TRBD1 (5 bases). Trimming stripped 1 base from V and 4 bases from J, with 14 bases between. Per germline, CDR1 MGHRA and CDR2 YSYEKL. The CDR3 has 15 amino acids. CDR3 sequence reads: CASSQGVTARYEQYF. The CDR3 region has the DNA TGCGCCAGCAGCCAAGGGGTGACAGCCCGTTACGAGCAGTACTTC.

V gene TRBV20-1 combines with J gene TRBJ2-1; D is undetermined. The CDR3 has 9 amino acids. V shed 5 bases and J shed 5 bases, with 1 base lying between them. The germline CDR1 and CDR2 sequences are DFQATT and SNEGSKA (reference sequence). In nucleotides, the CDR3 is TGCAGTGCTGACAATGAGCAGTTCTTC. This translates into CSADNEQFF.

The chain uses TRBV4-3 and TRBJ1-2; TRBD1 might be the D (5 bases). Germline loops: CDR1 LGHNA, CDR2 YSLEER. CDR3 length: 16 residues. The V and J ends lost 0 bases and 8 bases respectively, with 19 bases between them. CDR3 in DNA: TGCGCCAGCAGCCAAGATCATCCTTTGGCAGGGAGAGGCTACACCTTC. It encodes CASSQDHPLAGRGYTF.

V is TRBV20-1 and J is TRBJ2-3, with a weak D call TRBD2 (6 bases). V was trimmed by 0 bases and J by 1 base, leaving 17 bases between them. The CDR3 has 17 residues. Germline CDR1 and CDR2: DFQATT and SNEGSKA (reference sequence). The CDR3, as DNA: TGCAGTGCTAGAGATTTGTTCTTTCGCGGGGGCACAGATACGCAGTATTTT. This gives the protein CSARDLFFRGGTDTQYF.

The CDR3 reads CASSQVHRGTDTQYF. DNA of the CDR3: TGTGCCAGCAGCCAAGTTCACCGTGGCACAGATACGCAGTATTTT. V and J are TRBV4-2 and TRBJ2-3; D unresolved. Germline V gives CDR1 LGHNA, CDR2 YNFKEQ. This CDR3 has 15 residues. Trimming left V 1 base short and J 1 base short, with 9 bases between.

This chain links TRBV9 with TRBJ2-5, with D perhaps assigned TRBD1 or TRBD2 (5 bases each). The length of the CDR3 is 15 residues. Trimming took 4 bases from V and 7 from J, leaving 20 bases between them. Germline values: CDR1 SGDLS, CDR2 YYNGEE. CDR3 region: CASSPEGDLRGTQYF. Here the CDR3 DNA reads TGTGCCAGCAGCCCCGAGGGCGATCTTAGGGGGACCCAGTACTTC. Combining the CDR3 with reference TRBV9 and TRBJ2-5 gives the whole variable domain DSGVTQTPKHLITATGQRVTLRCSPRSGDLSVYWYQQSLDQGLQFLIQYYNGEERAKGNILERFSAQQFPDLHSELNLSSLELGDSALYFCASSPEGDLRGTQYFGPGTRLLVL.

The genes are TRBV7-8 and TRBJ2-7; possibly TRBD2 for D (6 bases). Germline loops: CDR1 SGHVS, CDR2 FQNEAQ. V was trimmed by 0 bases and J by 3 bases, leaving 12 bases between them. The CDR3 consists of 15 residues. The CDR3: CASSLAGVGGYEQYV. Here the CDR3 DNA reads TGTGCCAGCAGCTTAGCGGGGGTGGGGGGCTACGAGCAGTACGTC.

This clonotype was detected many times. V usage is TRBV7-8 and J usage is TRBJ1-4; TRBD1 is a possible D gene (5 bases). The CDR3 is 14 residues long. CDR1 SGHVS and CDR2 FQNEAQ come from the germline V gene. V shed 6 bases and J shed 7 bases, with 15 bases lying between them. Here the CDR3 reads CASSSRDDIEKLFF. In DNA form, the CDR3 reads TGTGCCAGCAGTTCCCGGGACGATATTGAAAAACTGTTTTTT.

This chain connects TRBV19 to TRBJ1-5; no firm D call. V lost 3 bases to trimming and J lost 4 bases, with 13 bases between them. CDR1 is LNHDA and CDR2 is SQIVND in the germline V gene (reference sequence). The CDR3 has 15 residues. This CDR3 is CASSIWASLNQPQHF. CDR3 DNA sequence: TGTGCCAGTAGTATCTGGGCGAGTCTAAATCAGCCCCAGCATTTT.

The chain employs TRBV20-1 and TRBJ2-3; TRBD2 matches 10 bases. V shed 0 bases and J 2 bases; nucleotides not matched to a gene: 5. CDR1 DFQATT and CDR2 SNEGSKA come from the germline V gene (reference sequence). This CDR3 region has 16 residues. CDR3 region: CSARDGTSDTTDTQYF. As DNA, the CDR3 is TGCAGTGCTAGAGACGGGACTAGCGATACCACAGATACGCAGTATTTT.

This chain uses TRBV7-6 with TRBJ1-5; D gene ambiguous. From germline, CDR1 is SGHVS and CDR2 FNYEAQ. Trimming cost V 1 base and J 6 bases, with 7 bases left between them. The CDR3 has 13 amino acids. The CDR3 coding sequence is TGTGCCAGCAGCTTAGGAAGGTTTCAGCCCCAGCATTTT. It codes for CASSLGRFQPQHF.